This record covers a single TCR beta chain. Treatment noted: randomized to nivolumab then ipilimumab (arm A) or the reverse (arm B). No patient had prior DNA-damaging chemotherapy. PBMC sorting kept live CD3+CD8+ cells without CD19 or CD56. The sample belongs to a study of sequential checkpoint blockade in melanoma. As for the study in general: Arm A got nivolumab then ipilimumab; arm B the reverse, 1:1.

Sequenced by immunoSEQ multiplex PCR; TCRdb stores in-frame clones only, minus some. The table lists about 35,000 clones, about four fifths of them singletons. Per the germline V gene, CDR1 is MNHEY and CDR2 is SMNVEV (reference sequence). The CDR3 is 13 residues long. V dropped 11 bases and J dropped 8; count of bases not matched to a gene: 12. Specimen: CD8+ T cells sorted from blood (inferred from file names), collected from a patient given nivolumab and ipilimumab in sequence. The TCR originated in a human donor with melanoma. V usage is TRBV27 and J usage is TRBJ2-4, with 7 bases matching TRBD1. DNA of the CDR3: TGTGCCTCCGCCACAGGGGTTATAGACATTCAGTACTTC. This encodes CASATGVIDIQYF.